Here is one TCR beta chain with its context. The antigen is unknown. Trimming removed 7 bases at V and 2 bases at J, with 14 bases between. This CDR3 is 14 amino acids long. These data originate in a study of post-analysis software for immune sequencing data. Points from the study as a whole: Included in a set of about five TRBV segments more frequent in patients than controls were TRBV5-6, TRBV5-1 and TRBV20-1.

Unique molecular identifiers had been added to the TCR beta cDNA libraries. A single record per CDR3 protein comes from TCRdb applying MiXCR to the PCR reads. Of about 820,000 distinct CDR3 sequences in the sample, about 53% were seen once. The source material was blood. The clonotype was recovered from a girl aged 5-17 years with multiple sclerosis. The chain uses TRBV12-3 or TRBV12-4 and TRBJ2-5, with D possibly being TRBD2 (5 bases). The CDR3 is CASTEDGKQETQYF. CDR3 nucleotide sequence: TGTGCCAGCACCGAAGACGGGAAGCAAGAGACCCAGTACTTC.